These 14 T cell receptor beta chains were sequenced from one sample in a study of cytomegalovirus exposure and HLA in healthy donors. Repertoires were generated with immunoSEQ multiplex PCR, while TCRdb's copy carries only in-frame clones and drops some. The profile shows about 240,000 clones, just under 90% of them singletons. The specimen was PBMCs. These receptors were obtained from a man in his late teens or twenties in good health and CMV-seronegative.

J is TRBJ2-7 and V is TRBV7-6; possibly TRBD1 for D (6 bases). Per the germline V gene, CDR1 is SGHVS and CDR2 is FNYEAQ. This CDR3 is built from 16 residues. Trimming left V 3 bases short and J 5 bases short, with 20 bases between. The CDR3 spells CASSFGTHLTENEQYF. CDR3 DNA: TGTGCCAGCAGCTTCGGGACACACCTTACGGAGAACGAGCAGTACTTC.

This clone was found a few times. This chain connects TRBV5-4 to TRBJ1-3, with 11 bases that match TRBD1. The germline V gene has CDR1 SGHNT and CDR2 YYREEE (reference sequence). The CDR3 has 16 amino acids. Trimming took 4 bases from V and 3 from J; bases not matched to a gene: 6. The CDR3, as DNA: TGTGCCAGCAGCAGAGACGGGACAGGGGGTGGAAACACCATATATTTT. Its translation: CASSRDGTGGGNTIYF.

The chain combines TRBV14 with TRBJ2-1; D is perhaps TRBD2 (6 bases). The CDR3 covers 16 residues. Germline V gene lookup returns CDR1 SGHDN and CDR2 FVKESK. V shed 4 bases and J shed 1 base, with 14 bases lying between them. The CDR3 loop reads CASSLRTIWSYNEQFF. CDR3 bases: TGTGCCAGCAGCCTACGGACTATCTGGTCCTACAATGAGCAGTTCTTC.

This chain links TRBV27 with TRBJ2-5; possibly TRBD2 for D (5 bases). V was shortened by 5 bases and J by 5 bases, with 9 bases between the two germline ends. The CDR3 is made up of 12 amino acids. Germline CDR1 reads MNHEY; CDR2 reads SMNVEV (reference sequence). The chain's CDR3 is CASSLSGETQYF. The CDR3 bases are TGTGCCAGCAGTCTGTCGGGGGAGACCCAGTACTTC.

This clone was counted once. One end of the junction varies from germline; a read error may be responsible. The rearrangement links TRBV6-5 to TRBJ2-2; D ambiguous. The germline V gene has CDR1 MNHEY and CDR2 SVGAGI. The CDR3 totals 14 residues. CDR3: CATTLNSKTGELFF. Here the CDR3 DNA reads TGTGCCACCACCCTCAACTCGAAGACCGGGGAGCTGTTTTTT.

The chain uses TRBV4-1 and TRBJ2-5, with 8 nucleotides matching TRBD2. J gave up 6 bases and V 1 base, and 4 bases lay outside the gene matches. Germline V gene sequence: CDR1 MGHRA, CDR2 YSYEKL. The CDR3 extends over 14 amino acids. CDR3 sequence: CASSQGLASKTQYF. The CDR3, as DNA: TGCGCCAGCAGCCAAGGACTAGCGTCGAAGACCCAGTACTTC.

The V and J genes are TRBV10-1 and TRBJ2-5; 8 bases align to TRBD2. J gave up 7 bases and V 4 bases, and 5 bases lay outside the gene matches. The CDR3 totals 13 residues. The germline V gene encodes CDR1 WNHNN and CDR2 SYGVQD (reference sequence). The CDR3 reads CASSAGGRGTQYF. CDR3 in DNA: TGCGCCAGCAGTGCGGGGGGGCGCGGGACCCAGTACTTC.

The CDR3 protein is CASSFRDSGLIYF. The CDR3 DNA sequence: TGTGCCAGCAGTTTTCGGGACAGCGGGCTTATCTATTTT. This chain uses TRBV28 with TRBJ2-3; D perhaps matches TRBD1 (7 bases). The CDR3 sequence is 13 residues long. V lost 3 bases, J lost 15 bases, and 19 bases lay in between. In germline, CDR1 is MDHEN, CDR2 SYDVKM.

This chain uses TRBV11-2 with TRBJ1-3, with no clear D. CDR1 and CDR2 from the germline V gene are SGHAT and FQNNGV. This CDR3 comprises 15 residues. Trimming pared 4 bases from V and 4 bases from J, leaving 14 bases between. Here the CDR3 DNA reads TGTGCCAGCAGCTCCCCCGATAGTTTCGGAAACACCATATATTTT. Translation: CASSSPDSFGNTIYF.

The rearrangement joins TRBV4-1 to TRBJ2-7, with TRBD2 matching 9 bases. The CDR3 extends over 15 amino acids. Germline CDR1 reads MGHRA; CDR2 reads YSYEKL. Trimming took 0 bases from V and 5 from J; bases not matched to a gene: 5. CDR3 DNA sequence: TGCGCCAGCAGCCAAGAAAGGACTAGCGTCAACGAGCAGTACTTC. It codes for CASSQERTSVNEQYF.

The rearrangement uses TRBV18 and TRBJ1-2; D unresolved. The CDR3 is 13 amino acids. The germline V gene encodes CDR1 KGHSH and CDR2 LQKENI. V was pared by 2 bases and J by 6 bases, with 10 bases between. The CDR3 spells CASSPSRSDGYTF. For the CDR3, the DNA is TGTGCCAGCTCACCATCTAGGTCGGATGGCTACACCTTC.

This clone was seen just once. The rearrangement links TRBV30 to TRBJ1-2; 9 bases match TRBD1. This CDR3 region has 17 residues. Germline values: CDR1 GTSNPN, CDR2 SVGIG (reference sequence). J lost 7 bases, V lost 4 bases, and 19 bases had no gene match. Here the CDR3 DNA reads TGTGCCTGGAACAGGGGGCGAATTCCCGACCGTCTTGGTGGCTACACCTTC. This gives the protein CAWNRGRIPDRLGGYTF.

The chain combines TRBV10-3 with TRBJ2-1; 11 bases match TRBD2. Germline assignment: CDR1 ENHRY and CDR2 SYGVKD. There are 13 residues in the CDR3. Trimming took 8 bases from V and 6 from J; bases not matched to a gene: 3. CDR3 nucleotide sequence: TGTGCCATCGGACTAGCGGGTGCCAATGAGCAGTTCTTC. This translates into CAIGLAGANEQFF.

This chain connects TRBV6-5 to TRBJ2-3, with 9 positions matching TRBD2. With 5 bases clipped from V and 2 bases from J, the junction kept 5 bases outside the gene matches. CDR1 is MNHEY, CDR2 SVGAGI, per germline. The CDR3 has 15 residues. CDR3 residues: CASSPSGLATDTQYF. The CDR3 nucleotides are TGTGCCAGCAGTCCCTCGGGACTAGCCACAGATACGCAGTATTTT.